This is a list of T cell receptor beta chains from one sample in a study of blood T cell repertoires in COVID-19. Sequencing was performed with immunoSEQ multiplex PCR; in TCRdb, only in-frame clones are kept and a portion is missing. This repertoire shows 200,000 to 250,000 clones, around 78% found once; its top ten account for around 2.5%. Material: peripheral blood. The receptors here all came from a woman aged 70-85 years with active or convalescent COVID-19. Each CDR3 is given with its conserved first and last residue. The order of the fields is D gene, V gene, CDR3 length, clone size, J gene, CDR3 protein, CDR3 DNA. The D gene is left open where the match is weak. Part of the rows lack a size; the others show once, few, many or a class for expanded clones.

>-|TRBV9|14|-|TRBJ2-1
CASSVTGQNNEQFF
TGTGCCAGCAGCGTAACGGGACAAAACAATGAGCAGTTCTTC
>TRBD1|TRBV3-1/TRBV3-2|16|-|TRBJ1-2
CASSLRGGQGHDGYTF
TGTGCCAGCAGCCTCCGCGGGGGACAGGGTCATGATGGCTACACCTTC
>TRBD2|TRBV3-1/TRBV3-2|15|-|TRBJ2-3
CASSLLAGAGDTQYF
TGTGCCAGCAGCTTACTAGCGGGAGCGGGAGATACGCAGTATTTT
>-|TRBV28|16|-|TRBJ1-3
CASSYAGGLSGNTIYF
TGTGCCAGCAGTTATGCGGGGGGCCTCTCTGGAAACACCATATATTTT
>-|TRBV5-5|15|-|TRBJ2-3
CASSLTATSTDTQYF
TGTGCCAGCAGCTTGACAGCTACTAGCACAGATACGCAGTATTTT
>TRBD2|TRBV7-8|14|-|TRBJ2-1
CASSQGGTSHEQFF
TGTGCCAGCAGTCAGGGGGGGACTAGCCATGAGCAGTTCTTC
>TRBD1|TRBV19|16|-|TRBJ1-1
CASSRAPQGRGTEAFF
TGTGCCAGTAGTCGCGCCCCACAGGGGCGGGGCACTGAAGCTTTCTTT
>TRBD1|TRBV9|14|-|TRBJ1-4
CASSVAGGDEKLFF
TGTGCCAGCAGCGTGGCAGGGGGTGATGAAAAACTGTTTTTT
>TRBD2|TRBV4-1|15|-|TRBJ2-4
CASSQPGLAENIQYF
TGCGCCAGCAGCCAGCCGGGACTAGCGGAAAACATTCAGTACTTC
>-|TRBV28|15|-|TRBJ1-1
CASSLGAGMNTEAFF
TGTGCCAGCAGTTTAGGCGCAGGGATGAACACTGAAGCTTTCTTT
>TRBD2|TRBV7-2|16|few|TRBJ2-7
CASSAWTSGRNHEQYF
TGTGCCAGCAGCGCCTGGACTAGCGGGAGGAACCACGAGCAGTACTTC
>-|TRBV21-1|16|-|TRBJ1-4
CASSNSRTKTNEKLFF
TGTGCCAGCAGCAATTCCCGGACAAAAACTAATGAAAAACTGTTTTTT
>TRBD1|TRBV12-3/TRBV12-4|12|-|TRBJ1-5
CASSEGQGPQHF
TGTGCCAGCAGTGAAGGACAGGGGCCCCAGCATTTT
>TRBD1|TRBV5-1|16|-|TRBJ2-3
CASSPRQGSGTDTQYF
TGCGCCAGCAGCCCGCGACAGGGCAGCGGCACAGATACGCAGTATTTT
>-|TRBV28|13|-|TRBJ1-2
CASSGPRNYGYTF
TGTGCCAGCAGTGGGCCCAGGAACTATGGCTACACCTTC
>-|TRBV2|15|-|TRBJ2-5
CASSAVSRDQETQYF
TGTGCCAGCAGTGCGGTTAGCAGGGACCAAGAGACCCAGTACTTC
>-|TRBV14|12|-|TRBJ1-6
CASSQIQGALHF
TGTGCCAGCAGCCAAATTCAGGGTGCCCTCCACTTT
>-|TRBV19|15|-|TRBJ2-5
CASIPPRGFQETQYF
TGTGCCAGTATTCCCCCTAGGGGTTTTCAAGAGACCCAGTACTTC
>-|TRBV9|16|-|TRBJ2-1
CASSVGLQETYNEQFF
TGTGCCAGCAGCGTAGGGCTTCAGGAAACCTACAATGAGCAGTTCTTC
>-|TRBV7-6|13|-|TRBJ1-5
CASSPREEQPQHF
TGTGCCAGCAGCCCGAGGGAGGAACAGCCCCAGCATTTT
>-|TRBV5-6|15|-|TRBJ2-3
CASSLWRGRSDTQYF
TGTGCCAGCAGCCTCTGGAGGGGAAGGTCAGATACGCAGTATTTT
>-|TRBV10-3|14|-|TRBJ2-3
CAISELGSADTQYF
TGTGCCATCAGCGAACTAGGCTCAGCAGATACGCAGTATTTT
>TRBD1|TRBV7-9|15|-|TRBJ2-5
CASSLTGAGRETQYF
TGTGCCAGCAGCTTGACAGGGGCCGGACGAGAGACCCAGTACTTC
>-|TRBV11-2|14|-|TRBJ2-7
CASSLEVGAGEQYF
TGTGCCAGCAGCTTAGAAGTTGGGGCTGGCGAGCAGTACTTC
>TRBD1|TRBV9|14|-|TRBJ1-2
CASSRTGDNYGYTF
TGTGCCAGCAGCCGGACAGGGGATAACTATGGCTACACCTTC
>TRBD1|TRBV30|12|-|TRBJ1-1
CAWSADRAEAFF
TGTGCCTGGAGCGCGGACAGGGCTGAAGCTTTCTTT
>TRBD2|TRBV6-2/TRBV6-3|16|-|TRBJ2-1
CASSSPGLAGGLEQFF
TGTGCCAGCAGTTCCCCCGGACTAGCGGGAGGCCTTGAGCAGTTCTTC
>-|TRBV3-1/TRBV3-2|16|few|TRBJ2-5
CASSPRTPIGLETQYF
TGTGCCAGCAGCCCCAGGACACCAATTGGTCTGGAGACCCAGTACTTC
>-|TRBV10-3|14|-|TRBJ2-7
CAIAPQEVSYEQYF
TGTGCCATTGCACCCCAAGAGGTCTCCTACGAGCAGTACTTC
>TRBD1|TRBV6-5|13|few|TRBJ2-1
CASRQGAGNEQFF
TGTGCCAGCAGACAGGGGGCGGGCAATGAGCAGTTCTTC
>TRBD1|TRBV29-1|13|-|TRBJ2-7
CSVETGASYEQYF
TGCAGCGTTGAAACAGGGGCCTCCTACGAGCAGTACTTC
>TRBD2|TRBV28|15|-|TRBJ2-2
CASRAGGPGTGELFF
TGTGCCAGCAGGGCGGGAGGGCCAGGCACCGGGGAGCTGTTTTTT
>-|TRBV7-2|13|-|TRBJ2-7
CASSLGTNREQYF
TGTGCCAGCAGCTTAGGGACAAACCGCGAGCAGTACTTC
>-|TRBV6-5|15|-|TRBJ1-1
CASRARGKGNTEAFF
TGTGCCAGCAGAGCCAGGGGAAAAGGGAACACTGAAGCTTTCTTT
>TRBD2|TRBV9|15|-|TRBJ2-7
CASSVDAGGGYEQYF
TGTGCCAGCAGCGTAGATGCGGGAGGCGGTTACGAGCAGTACTTC
>-|TRBV11-3|15|-|TRBJ2-7
CASSPGGWGHHEQYF
TGTGCCAGCAGCCCAGGGGGGTGGGGACATCACGAGCAGTACTTC
>TRBD1|TRBV3-1/TRBV3-2|13|few|TRBJ2-7
CASSHGTGVEQYF
TGTGCCAGCAGCCATGGGACAGGGGTCGAGCAGTACTTC
>-|TRBV19|13|-|TRBJ2-3
CASSDRSTDTQYF
TGTGCCAGTAGCGACAGAAGCACAGATACGCAGTATTTT
>TRBD1|TRBV13|15|-|TRBJ2-3
CASSSRQGGTDTQYF
TGTGCCAGCAGCTCAAGACAGGGTGGCACAGATACGCAGTATTTT
>-|TRBV3-1/TRBV3-2|15|-|TRBJ2-4
CASSQGGRSWDIQYF
TGTGCCAGCAGCCAAGGAGGGCGCAGTTGGGACATTCAGTACTTC
>TRBD1|TRBV11-2|14|-|TRBJ1-4
CASSATGGGEKLFF
TGTGCCAGCAGCGCGACAGGGGGCGGTGAAAAACTGTTTTTT
>-|TRBV18|16|few|TRBJ1-1
CASSQSPGHQHTEAFF
TGTGCCAGCTCACAATCCCCGGGACACCAACACACTGAAGCTTTCTTT
>-|TRBV7-8|14|-|TRBJ2-1
CASSLGVVYNEQFF
TGTGCCAGCAGCTTAGGTGTAGTATACAATGAGCAGTTCTTC
>-|TRBV7-2|16|-|TRBJ2-1
CASSSATGSSYNEQFF
TGTGCCAGCAGCTCCGCGACAGGAAGCTCCTACAATGAGCAGTTCTTC
>TRBD1|TRBV30|15|-|TRBJ2-5
CAWSHGTGAGETQYF
TGTGCCTGGAGCCACGGGACAGGGGCGGGGGAGACCCAGTACTTC
>-|TRBV4-1|15|-|TRBJ2-2
CASSLLGGNTGELFF
TGCGCCAGCAGCCTCCTGGGAGGGAACACCGGGGAGCTGTTTTTT
>TRBD1|TRBV15|17|-|TRBJ1-4
CATSRDFWTGREEKLFF
TGTGCCACCAGCAGAGATTTTTGGACAGGGAGAGAAGAAAAACTGTTTTTT
>TRBD1|TRBV6-5|16|-|TRBJ2-1
CASSYLGQGDPNEQFF
TGTGCCAGCAGTTACCTCGGACAGGGGGACCCCAATGAGCAGTTCTTC
>TRBD2|TRBV10-1|16|once|TRBJ2-1
CASSEPGLADYNEQFF
TGCGCCAGCAGTGAGCCCGGACTAGCGGACTACAATGAGCAGTTCTTC
>TRBD2|TRBV27|17|once|TRBJ2-7
CASSLNGGLAGGPKQYF
TGTGCCAGCAGTTTAAACGGAGGACTAGCGGGGGGTCCGAAGCAGTACTTC
>TRBD1|TRBV5-1|17|-|TRBJ2-7
CASSGGAGGRGSYEQYF
TGCGCCAGCAGCGGTGGGGCAGGGGGCCGGGGATCCTACGAGCAGTACTTC
>-|TRBV28|14|few|TRBJ1-1
CASSLYRASTEAFF
TGTGCCAGCAGTTTATACAGGGCGTCCACTGAAGCTTTCTTT
>-|TRBV11-2|17|once|TRBJ1-1
CASSLRGQGRVGTEAFF
TGTGCCAGCAGCCTTAGGGGTCAGGGAAGGGTTGGCACTGAAGCTTTCTTT
>-|TRBV30|14|-|TRBJ1-6
CAWTIGQIDSPLHF
TGTGCCTGGACCATTGGCCAGATCGATTCACCCCTCCACTTT
>TRBD2|TRBV7-9|15|-|TRBJ2-3
CASSRSGGAVDTQYF
TGTGCCAGCAGCCGTAGCGGGGGGGCGGTAGATACGCAGTATTTT
>TRBD2|TRBV28|15|-|TRBJ2-7
CASSLSSGSSYEQYF
TGTGCCAGCAGTTTAAGTAGCGGGAGTTCCTACGAGCAGTACTTC
>TRBD1|TRBV19|19|-|TRBJ2-1
CASSIDRTGALSSYNEQFF
TGTGCCAGTAGTATAGATAGGACAGGTGCTCTTAGCTCCTACAATGAGCAGTTCTTC
>TRBD1|TRBV3-1/TRBV3-2|13|-|TRBJ1-1
CASSRQGLGEAFF
TGTGCCAGCAGCAGACAGGGTTTGGGTGAAGCTTTCTTT